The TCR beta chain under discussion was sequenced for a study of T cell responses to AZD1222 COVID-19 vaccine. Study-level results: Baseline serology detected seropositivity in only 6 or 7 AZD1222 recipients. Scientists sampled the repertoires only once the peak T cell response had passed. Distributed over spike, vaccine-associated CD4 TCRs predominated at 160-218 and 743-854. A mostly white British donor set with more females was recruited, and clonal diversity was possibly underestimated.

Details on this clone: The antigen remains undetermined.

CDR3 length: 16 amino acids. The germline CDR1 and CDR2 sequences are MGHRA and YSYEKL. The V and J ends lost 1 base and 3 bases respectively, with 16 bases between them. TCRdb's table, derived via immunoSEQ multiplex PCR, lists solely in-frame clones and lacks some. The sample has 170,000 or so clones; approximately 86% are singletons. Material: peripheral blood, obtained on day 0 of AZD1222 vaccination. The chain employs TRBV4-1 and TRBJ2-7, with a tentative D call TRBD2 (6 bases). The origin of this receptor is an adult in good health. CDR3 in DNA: TGCGCCAGCAGCCAAGTTTCCCGCGGGATAAACTACGAGCAGTACTTC. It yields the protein CASSQVSRGINYEQYF.